Described below is a single T cell receptor (beta chain) sequence and its context. Its target is unknown. These data are taken from a study of T cells in Graves' hyperthyroidism and ophthalmopathy. Study-wide results and caveats: Most clonotypes expanded in the thyroid (above 0.001) were also present in blood.

The source material, RNA transcripts, was used to amplify TCR beta CDR3 regions. Using the HTBI primer set, a first-round RT-PCR was run on the TCR CDR3. TCRdb reprocessed the multiplex PCR reads with MiXCR, giving one entry per CDR3 protein. The repertoire consists of nearly 600,000 distinct CDR3 sequences, with 11% to 15% occurring once and the leading ten covering roughly 6.9%. For ophthalmopathy patients, the Clinical Activity Score was at least 3 and the NOSPECS grade at least 4; duration was under 3 months. Fresh 10 ml peripheral blood yielded PBMCs. V trimming: 6 bases; J trimming: 6 bases; junction bases outside the gene matches: 9. This CDR3 has 15 amino acids. Germline-derived CDR1 and CDR2 are SGHAT and FQNNGV.

Sequencing was done on a sample of blood. The chain is built from TRBV11-2 and TRBJ2-3; 10 nucleotides agree with TRBD2. The sequence was obtained from a woman aged 18-29 years with Graves' ophthalmopathy. Here the CDR3 reads CASRVGASGSDTQYF. The CDR3 bases are TGTGCCAGCAGGGTTGGGGCTAGCGGGAGTGATACGCAGTATTTT.